Presented here are 23 T cell receptor beta chains from one specimen sequenced in a study of CD8+CD57+ T cells in acquired aplastic anemia. The template used for profiling TCR beta VDJ and CDR3 was genomic DNA. One entry per CDR3 protein, called by TCRdb with MiXCR from the reads. The sample carries a few hundred thousand distinct CDR3 sequences, 55% to 60% recorded once. Sample: sorted CD4+, CD8+, or CD8+CD57+ T cells (not recorded which) from PBMCs. These receptors all stem from a human donor with severe aplastic anemia or a healthy control (not recorded which).

The gene calls are TRBV24-1 and TRBJ2-3; D could derive from TRBD1 or TRBD2 (5 bases each). The germline V gene has CDR1 KGHDR and CDR2 SFDVKD. Trimming cost V 2 bases and J 4 bases, with 9 bases left between them. CDR3 size: 14 residues. CDR3 protein: CATSDSRGADTQYF. In DNA form, the CDR3 reads TGTGCCACCAGTGATTCTCGGGGCGCAGATACGCAGTATTTT.

This chain links TRBV30 with TRBJ1-1; TRBD1 matches at 7 bases. This CDR3 region has 13 residues. V trimming: 1 base; J trimming: 4 bases; junction bases outside the gene matches: 3. In germline, CDR1 is GTSNPN, CDR2 SVGIG (reference sequence). CDR3 region: CAWSDQGGTEAFF. The CDR3, as DNA: TGTGCCTGGAGTGACCAGGGGGGCACTGAAGCTTTCTTT.

The rearrangement uses TRBV10-3 and TRBJ2-7; 7 nucleotides line up with TRBD1. The CDR3 is 14 residues long. V was pared by 7 bases and J by 1 base, with 7 bases of the junction left unmatched. Germline V gene sequence: CDR1 ENHRY, CDR2 SYGVKD. The CDR3 sequence: CAITPTGMSYEQYF. CDR3 DNA: TGTGCCATCACGCCGACAGGGATGTCCTACGAGCAGTACTTC.

In its sample, this clonotype was seen a few times. The chain couples TRBV28 to TRBJ2-6; D ambiguous. This CDR3 is built from 16 residues. The germline V gene has CDR1 MDHEN and CDR2 SYDVKM. V was clipped by 4 bases and J by 1 base, with 11 bases between them. The DNA of the CDR3 is TGTGCCAGCAGTTATTTTTGGGATTCTGGGGCCAACGTCCTGACTTTC. This gives the protein CASSYFWDSGANVLTF.

The chain employs TRBV24-1 and TRBJ2-5; maybe TRBD1 (5 bases). Trimming shortened V by 1 base and J by 3 bases, and 11 bases separated the two germline ends. The CDR3 loop spans 15 amino acids. From germline, CDR1 is KGHDR and CDR2 SFDVKD. The CDR3 reads CATSDFFSREETQYF. In DNA form, the CDR3 reads TGTGCCACCAGTGATTTCTTCTCCAGGGAAGAGACCCAGTACTTC.

With regard to this clonotype: This is likely a read error, given that the CDR3 carries no conserved phenylalanine or tryptophan at its end. It is unclear where the CDR3 begins or ends on the DNA, so no DNA is shown, and the CDR3 is as TCRdb lists it. V gene TRBV2 combines with J gene TRBJ2-6; the table's TRBD1 call for D was not verified on the DNA. Termini included, the CDR3 measures 10 amino acids. Per germline, CDR1 SNHLY and CDR2 FYNNEI. This CDR3 is CASSVQGRLS.

In this sample, this clonotype turned up many times. The chain links TRBV4-3 to TRBJ1-1, with TRBD1 as a possible D gene (5 bases). Trimming shortened V by 3 bases and J by 3 bases, and 11 bases separated the two germline ends. The CDR3 is 14 amino acids. CDR1 LGHNA and CDR2 YSLEER come from the germline V gene. CDR3 sequence reads: CASSHVGADTEAFF. The CDR3, as DNA: TGCGCCAGCAGCCACGTAGGGGCGGACACTGAAGCTTTCTTT.

As to this clonotype: Germline is not matched at one junction end, which may reflect a read error. This chain joins TRBV10-3 and TRBJ1-3, with D perhaps matching TRBD1 (5 bases). Germline CDR1 ENHRY, CDR2 SYGVKD. The CDR3 sequence is 15 residues long. The CDR3 coding sequence is TGTGCCACCCTGGGACGGGCGGGCGGTGGAACCACCATATATTTT. Its protein product is CATLGRAGGGTTIYF.

This clonotype came up a few times. This chain links TRBV10-3 with TRBJ2-1; 8 bases agree with TRBD2. The length of the CDR3 is 15 residues. Losses at the gene ends were 10 bases for V and 6 bases for J; bases not matched to a gene: 14. The germline CDR1 and CDR2 sequences are ENHRY and SYGVKD. In DNA form, the CDR3 reads TGTGCCACGGAGTCCATACGGGGGGGGGGCAATGAGCAGTTCTTC. As protein: CATESIRGGGNEQFF.

This sequence joins TRBV20-1 and TRBJ1-1, with D possibly being TRBD1 (6 bases). The germline V gene has CDR1 DFQATT and CDR2 SNEGSKA (reference sequence). The CDR3 is 15 amino acids. V dropped 2 bases and J dropped 1 base, with 14 bases sitting between them. The CDR3 loop reads CSARHGGRSNTEAFF. The CDR3 DNA sequence: TGCAGTGCTAGACATGGGGGGCGGTCGAACACTGAAGCTTTCTTT.

J is TRBJ2-7 and V is TRBV15; no firm D call. The CDR3 spans 13 residues. Trimming left V 0 bases short and J 2 bases short, with 5 bases between. The germline CDR1 and CDR2 sequences are LNHNV and YYDKDF (reference sequence). CDR3 loop: CATSRDTAYEQYF. CDR3 sequence (DNA): TGTGCCACCAGCAGAGACACTGCCTACGAGCAGTACTTC.

V and J are TRBV20-1 and TRBJ2-3; D is unresolved. CDR3 length: 12 residues. Germline V CDR1 and CDR2: DFQATT, SNEGSKA (reference sequence). V was shortened by 7 bases and J by 2 bases, with 10 bases between the two germline ends. The CDR3 is CSGSGDTDTQYF. In DNA form, the CDR3 reads TGCAGTGGTTCTGGGGACACAGATACGCAGTATTTT.

The chain carries TRBV7-8 and TRBJ2-5, with D unresolved. Trimming pared 1 base from V and 2 bases from J, leaving 8 bases between. Germline loops: CDR1 SGHVS, CDR2 FQNEAQ. This CDR3 contains 14 residues. CDR3 loop: CASSLVAVQETQYF. The CDR3 DNA sequence: TGTGCCAGCAGCTTAGTAGCAGTTCAAGAGACCCAGTACTTC. The full variable domain, rest sourced from reference TRBV7-8 and TRBJ2-5, is GAGVSQSPRYKVAKRGQDVALRCDPISGHVSLFWYQQALGQGPEFLTYFQNEAQLDKSGLPSDRFFAERPEGSVSTLKIQRTQQEDSAVYLCASSLVAVQETQYFGPGTRLLVL.

This chain joins TRBV2 and TRBJ1-2; 7 bases map to TRBD1. Germline V gives CDR1 SNHLY, CDR2 FYNNEI. The CDR3 contains 14 residues. The trim removed 1 base at V and 8 bases at J, leaving 7 bases unmatched. CDR3 protein: CASSEVGQELGYTF. In DNA form, the CDR3 reads TGTGCCAGCAGTGAAGTCGGACAGGAACTCGGCTACACCTTC.

For the CDR3, the DNA is TGCGCCAGCAGCTCTTACGGACTAGCGGGACAGCCAGATACGCAGTATTTT. Amino acid sequence: CASSSYGLAGQPDTQYF. The chain uses TRBV5-1 and TRBJ2-3; TRBD2 matches at 12 bases. Trimming cost V 3 bases and J 4 bases; bases outside gene matches: 9. Germline CDR1 reads SGHRS; CDR2 reads YFSETQ. This CDR3 has 17 amino acids.

This sequence joins TRBV5-6 and TRBJ1-1, with TRBD1 matching over 7 bases. The V gene end was trimmed by 3 bases and the J gene end by 1 base; junction bases not matched to a gene: 3. Germline V gene sequence: CDR1 SGHDT, CDR2 YYEEEE. The CDR3 covers 14 residues. The CDR3 DNA reads TGTGCCAGCAGCTGGGGACAGCAGAACACTGAAGCTTTCTTT. Translated: CASSWGQQNTEAFF.

The chain carries TRBV7-3 and TRBJ2-1; 7 bases match TRBD2. The CDR3 loop spans 15 amino acids. V lost 5 bases and J lost 7; bases outside the gene matches: 11. CDR1 is SGHTA, CDR2 FQGTGA, per germline. Written as DNA, the CDR3 is TGTGCCAGCAGCCCAACTCAAACTAGCGTAAATGAGCAGTTCTTC. It specifies CASSPTQTSVNEQFF.

This clonotype was picked up many times. V gene TRBV9 combines with J gene TRBJ2-5; weak D call: TRBD1 (5 bases). This CDR3 is built from 15 residues. Trimming removed 4 bases from V and 1 base from J, with 14 bases in between. Germline CDR1 is SGDLS and CDR2 is YYNGEE. CDR3 DNA sequence: TGTGCCAGCAGCACTTACCCAGGGCTCCAAGAGACCCAGTACTTC. Protein sequence: CASSTYPGLQETQYF.

This clonotype was detected a few times. The chain links TRBV10-3 to TRBJ1-6; 7 bases line up with TRBD1. V shed 10 bases and J 8 bases; nucleotides not matched to a gene: 8. The germline V gene encodes CDR1 ENHRY and CDR2 SYGVKD. The CDR3 length is 13 residues. The CDR3 DNA reads as TGTGCCAGCCGGGACAGCGACCATTCACCCCTCCACTTT. Translating it yields CASRDSDHSPLHF.

This clonotype was recorded once. The chain recombines TRBV20-1 with TRBJ2-7; D not resolved. V dropped 1 base and J dropped 5 bases, with 3 bases sitting between them. The length of the CDR3 is 10 residues. Germline CDR1 and CDR2: DFQATT and SNEGSKA (reference sequence). The CDR3 loop reads CSARVHEQYF. The CDR3 nucleotides are TGCAGTGCTAGAGTACACGAGCAGTACTTC.

This clonotype was seen many times. The rearrangement uses TRBV30 and TRBJ1-2; D gene unclear. This CDR3 region has 14 residues. The germline V and J ends were trimmed by 3 bases and 4 bases, with 15 bases remaining between them. Germline loops: CDR1 GTSNPN, CDR2 SVGIG (reference sequence). Here the CDR3 DNA reads TGTGCCTGGAGGGGGTGGTCCGATAGCTATGGCTACACCTTC. Its protein product is CAWRGWSDSYGYTF.

This chain links TRBV7-2 with TRBJ2-1; weak D call: TRBD1 (6 bases). The CDR3 covers 13 residues. Germline CDR1 SGHTA, CDR2 FQGNSA. V was clipped by 5 bases and J by 10 bases, with 15 bases between them. The CDR3 protein is CASSLNRVGEQFF. CDR3 coding DNA: TGTGCCAGCAGCCTTAACAGGGTAGGGGAGCAGTTCTTC.

This sequence joins TRBV19 and TRBJ2-7; tentatively, D is TRBD1 (5 bases). Germline V gives CDR1 LNHDA, CDR2 SQIVND (reference sequence). This CDR3 comprises 15 residues. V was shortened by 5 bases and J by 5 bases, with 19 bases between the two germline ends. This CDR3 reads CASSAETAYRNEQYF. DNA of the CDR3: TGTGCCAGTAGTGCCGAGACAGCGTATCGGAACGAGCAGTACTTC.